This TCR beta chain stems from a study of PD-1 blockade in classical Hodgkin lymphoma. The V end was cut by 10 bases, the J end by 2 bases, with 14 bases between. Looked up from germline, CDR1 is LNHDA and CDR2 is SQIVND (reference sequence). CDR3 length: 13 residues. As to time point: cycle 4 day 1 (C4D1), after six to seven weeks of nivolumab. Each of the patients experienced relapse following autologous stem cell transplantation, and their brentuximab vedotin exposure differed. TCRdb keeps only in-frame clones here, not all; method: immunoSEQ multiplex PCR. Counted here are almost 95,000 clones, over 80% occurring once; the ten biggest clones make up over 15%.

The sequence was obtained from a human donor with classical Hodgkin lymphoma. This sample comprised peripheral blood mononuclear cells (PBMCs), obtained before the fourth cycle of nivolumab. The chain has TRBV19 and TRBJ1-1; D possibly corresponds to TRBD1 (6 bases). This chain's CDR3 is CATSRGGNTEAFF. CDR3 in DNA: TGTGCCACTTCAAGGGGGGGAAACACTGAAGCTTTCTTT.